This record covers a single TCR beta chain. In the source study's methods: From reference gene primer amplification, estimates of nucleated cell counts were derived. The method was immunoSEQ multiplex PCR; TCRdb's version includes in-frame clones alone and lacks a portion of them. V, J and clone size were drawn from that table, and D and trimming were deduced from the DNA. The data hold over 80,000 clones, with 83% observed a single time. The V and J ends lost 5 bases and 8 bases, in that order; junction bases with no gene match: 2. Germline V gene lookup returns CDR1 MNHEY and CDR2 SVGEGT. The CDR3 extends over 12 amino acids. This specimen comes from a study of blood T cell repertoires in COVID-19. Study summary: The origin of the acute and convalescent COVID-19 samples was the United States, Italy and Spain. PBMCs, B-cell-depleted T cells, or T cells were the source of the cDNA or gDNA that made up the material.

The sequenced sample was peripheral blood. This sequence joins TRBV6-2 or TRBV6-3 and TRBJ1-1; 10 bases map to TRBD1. This clonotype was obtained from a woman aged 55-69 years with acute or convalescent COVID-19. The CDR3 nucleotides are TGTGCCAGCAGTAGGGACAGGGGAGAAGCTTTCTTT. As protein: CASSRDRGEAFF.